This T cell receptor (beta chain) was found in a study of regulatory T cells in long-lasting Graves disease. General study findings and limits: Persistent disease preferred TRBV28, TRBJ1-2 and TRBJ2-5; new disease, TRBV20-1 and TRBJ2-1.

Time point noted: newly diagnosed GD, antithyroid drugs for less than 3 months. PBMC RNA was the source of the TCR library. Xi'an, China, was home to the endocrinology department that provided patients. This CDR3 has 15 amino acids. Germline CDR1 ENHRY, CDR2 SYGVKD. Combining iRepertoire HTBI primers with Arm-PCR of CDR3 regions, the authors built TCR beta libraries. TCRdb processed the multiplex PCR reads anew with MiXCR; each CDR3 protein has one entry. The sample lists around 250,000 distinct CDR3 sequences; about 20% were seen once. Comments on this clonotype: The antigen is not known. A read error is possible here, since a much larger clone lies one base away.

The data also belong to a second study, concerning T cells in Graves' hyperthyroidism and ophthalmopathy.

This clonotype originated in a woman between 25 and 40 years old with Graves disease. The chain joins TRBV10-3 to TRBJ2-7; 8 nucleotides agree with TRBD1. This material consisted of peripheral blood mononuclear cells (PBMCs), taken at new diagnosis, from a patient treated with antithyroid drugs. The DNA for the CDR3 is TGTGCCATCAGTAACGGACAGGGTACTAGCTACGAGCGGTACTTC. Amino acids: CAISNGQGTSYERYF.